This TCR beta chain was found in a study of Ad26.COV2.S vaccination and SARS-CoV-2 variants. Study as a whole: Donor allocation was to the COV1001 Ad26.COV2.S trial arm. Intramuscular Ad26.COV2.S at 5x10^10 or 1x10^11 viral particles.

Profiled with immunoSEQ multiplex PCR; TCRdb holds only in-frame clones, not every one. The sample includes around 400,000 clones, 89% of them seen just once. Treatment defined: some 20 received Ad26.COV2.S at low or high dose, single or two shots; roughly five received placebo; per-sample allocation not given. The study sampled participants on day 63 after the first vaccine or placebo injection. Overall study findings and caveats: Comparable non-spike TCR breadth was observed in vaccine and placebo recipients.

Of note for this clone: No antigen is known for it. Other DNA sequences from this sample encode an identical CDR3 as well.

This CDR3 has 15 residues. Trimming took 2 bases from V and 0 from J, leaving 5 bases between them. Germline V gene lookup returns CDR1 MDHEN and CDR2 SYDVKM. This specimen consisted of peripheral blood, obtained in a trial of Ad26.COV2.S vaccine versus placebo. V usage is TRBV28 and J usage is TRBJ2-6; weak D call: TRBD2 (5 bases). This clonotype originated in a person between 18 and 59 years old who received the Ad26.COV2.S COVID-19 vaccine or a placebo. The CDR3 coding sequence is TGTGCCAGCAGTTTACGGGGCTCTGGGGCCAACGTCCTGACTTTC. Translation gives CASSLRGSGANVLTF.